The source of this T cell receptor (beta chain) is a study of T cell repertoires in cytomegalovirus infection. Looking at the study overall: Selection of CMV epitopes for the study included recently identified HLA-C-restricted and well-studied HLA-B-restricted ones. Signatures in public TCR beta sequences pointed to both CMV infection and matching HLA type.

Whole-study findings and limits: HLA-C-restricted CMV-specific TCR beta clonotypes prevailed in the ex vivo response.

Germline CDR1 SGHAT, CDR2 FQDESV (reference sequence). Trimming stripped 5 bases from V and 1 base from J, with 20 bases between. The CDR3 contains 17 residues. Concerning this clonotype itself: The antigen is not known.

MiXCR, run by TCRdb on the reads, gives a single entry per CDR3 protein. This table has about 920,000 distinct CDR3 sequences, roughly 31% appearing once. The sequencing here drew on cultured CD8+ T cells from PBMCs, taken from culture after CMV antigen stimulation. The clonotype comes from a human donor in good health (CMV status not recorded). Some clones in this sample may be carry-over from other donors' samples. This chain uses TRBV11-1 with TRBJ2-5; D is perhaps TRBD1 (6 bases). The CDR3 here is CASSTSFQRGGQETQYF. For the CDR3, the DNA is TGTGCCAGCAGCACCAGTTTTCAGAGAGGGGGCCAAGAGACCCAGTACTTC.